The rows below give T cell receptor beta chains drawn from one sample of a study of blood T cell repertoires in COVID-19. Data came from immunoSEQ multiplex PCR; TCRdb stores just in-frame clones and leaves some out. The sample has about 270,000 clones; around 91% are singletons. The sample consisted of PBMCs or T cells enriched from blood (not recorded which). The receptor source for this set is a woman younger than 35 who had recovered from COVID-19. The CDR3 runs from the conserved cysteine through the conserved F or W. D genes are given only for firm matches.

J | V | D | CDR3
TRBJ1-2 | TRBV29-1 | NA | CSVEGWDTYGYTF
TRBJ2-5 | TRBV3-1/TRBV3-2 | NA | CASSQARETQYF
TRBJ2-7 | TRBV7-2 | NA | CASSLGLEGLQYF
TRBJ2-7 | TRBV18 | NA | CASSPPTQFYEQYF
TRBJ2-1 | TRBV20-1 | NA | CSAQPKNEQFF
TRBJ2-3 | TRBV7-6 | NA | CASSPVTGGADTQYF
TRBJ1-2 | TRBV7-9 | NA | CASSLDRGGYTF
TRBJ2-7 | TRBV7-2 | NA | CASSPGDSYEQYF
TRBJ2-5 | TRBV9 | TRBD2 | CASSPPTSGFGETQYF
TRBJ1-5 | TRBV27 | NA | CASSLAGKNQPQHF
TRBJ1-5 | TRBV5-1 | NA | CASSLSAGSNQPQHF
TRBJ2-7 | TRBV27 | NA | CASSATGTWQYF
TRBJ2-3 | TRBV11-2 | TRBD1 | CASSGRGRGTDTQYF
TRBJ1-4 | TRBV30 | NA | CAWSFRSGEKLFF
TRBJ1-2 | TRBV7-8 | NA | CASSLDGAGGYTF
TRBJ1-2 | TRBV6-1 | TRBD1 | CASSEGFAGGAGYTF
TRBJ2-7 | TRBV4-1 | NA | CASSQDQGNYEQYF
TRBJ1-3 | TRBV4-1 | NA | CASSQEWKGVSGNTIYF
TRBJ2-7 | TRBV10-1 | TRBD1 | CASSDPRTGVSEQYF
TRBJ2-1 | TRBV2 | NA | CASIPTGGIEQFF
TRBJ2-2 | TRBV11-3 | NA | CASSLGGSGTGELFF
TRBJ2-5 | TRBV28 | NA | CASSSLEALETQYF
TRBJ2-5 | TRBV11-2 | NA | CASSLLSPERETQYF
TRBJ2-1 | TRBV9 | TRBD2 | CASSVDGTSLFF
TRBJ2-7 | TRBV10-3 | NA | CAISGPNGDRLFKEQYF
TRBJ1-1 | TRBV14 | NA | CASSQDGIMNTEAFF
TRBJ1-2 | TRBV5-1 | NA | CASSPLLARNYGYTF
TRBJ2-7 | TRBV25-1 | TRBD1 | CASSQGPTFYEQYF
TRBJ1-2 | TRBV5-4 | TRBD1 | CASSSDRGQGYTF
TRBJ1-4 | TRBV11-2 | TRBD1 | CASSLAIEGTGNEKLFF
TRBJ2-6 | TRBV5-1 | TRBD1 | CASSPSTGTGANVLTF
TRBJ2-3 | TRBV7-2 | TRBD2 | CASSLRLAGTDTQYF
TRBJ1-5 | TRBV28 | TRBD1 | CATKGAGNQPQHF
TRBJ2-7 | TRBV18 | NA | CASSPLRDEQYF
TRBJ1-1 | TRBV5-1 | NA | CASRSPPGTEAFF
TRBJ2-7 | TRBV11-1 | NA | CASSVTTPRSSGEQYF
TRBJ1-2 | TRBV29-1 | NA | CSVEDRGNYGYTF
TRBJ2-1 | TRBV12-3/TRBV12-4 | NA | CASSLQRSEQFF
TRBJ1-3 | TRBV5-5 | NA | CASTALGVGNTIYF
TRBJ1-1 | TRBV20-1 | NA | CKVAGEAFF
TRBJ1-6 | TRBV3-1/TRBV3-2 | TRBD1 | CASRRGPVPNSPLHF
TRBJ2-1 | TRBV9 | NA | CASSVGNNEQFF
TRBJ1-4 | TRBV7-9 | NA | CASSFRGGSEKLFF
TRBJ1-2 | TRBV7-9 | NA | CASSLYGGYTF
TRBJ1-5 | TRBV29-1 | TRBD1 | CSAIGTGGEPQHF
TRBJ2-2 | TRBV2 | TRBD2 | CASSRAGAGTGELFF
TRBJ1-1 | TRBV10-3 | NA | CAISESKGTDWGYTEAFF
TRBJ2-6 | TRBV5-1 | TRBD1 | CASSVVGQGAGANVLTF
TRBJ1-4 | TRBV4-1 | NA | CASSQEYGQSNEKLFF